The 29 T cell receptor beta chains below all came from one sample that was sequenced in a study of cytomegalovirus exposure and HLA in healthy donors. Amplification used 60 Vbeta primers and 13 Jbeta primers. TCRdb's copy holds only in-frame clones and misses some; the assay was immunoSEQ multiplex PCR. Among roughly 160,000 clones listed, about four fifths were seen once. Material for sequencing was PBMCs. These receptors were obtained from a woman in her 30s in good health and CMV-seropositive.

The chain couples TRBV5-1 to TRBJ1-2; D unresolved. From germline, CDR1 is SGHRS and CDR2 YFSETQ. This CDR3 contains 19 residues. With 0 bases removed from V and 2 bases from J, the gap between germline ends came to 23 bases. The chain's CDR3 is CASSLAGSRPPLANYGYTF. The CDR3 nucleotides are TGCGCCAGCAGCTTGGCCGGCAGTCGTCCGCCTCTAGCGAACTATGGCTACACCTTC.

The V call is TRBV2, the J call TRBJ2-2; D unresolved. CDR1 SNHLY and CDR2 FYNNEI come from the germline V gene. With 6 bases removed from V and 6 bases from J, the gap between germline ends came to 11 bases. This CDR3 region has 13 residues. Here the CDR3 reads CASRVTIAGELFF. For the CDR3, the DNA is TGTGCCAGCAGGGTCACTATCGCCGGGGAGCTGTTTTTT.

The V call is TRBV19, the J call TRBJ1-2; possibly TRBD1 for D (5 bases). V was cut by 2 bases and J by 0 bases, with 7 bases left in between. CDR1 and CDR2 (germline): LNHDA, SQIVND (reference sequence). The CDR3 is made up of 14 amino acids. This chain's CDR3 is CASSITGSNYGYTF. CDR3 sequence (DNA): TGTGCCAGTAGTATAACAGGATCTAACTATGGCTACACCTTC.

The sample holds a few counts of this clone. The chain is built from TRBV15 and TRBJ2-3, with 9 bases that match TRBD2. CDR3 length equals 15 residues. Trimming at V came to 1 base and at J to 4 bases, leaving 3 bases not matched to a gene. Germline V gives CDR1 LNHNV, CDR2 YYDKDF (reference sequence). Here the CDR3 reads CATSRGSGGPDTQYF. Written as DNA, the CDR3 is TGTGCCACCAGCAGAGGGAGCGGGGGGCCAGATACGCAGTATTTT.

A single count supports this clone. The chain couples TRBV6-5 to TRBJ2-7; 9 nucleotides agree with TRBD1. CDR1 and CDR2 from the germline V gene are MNHEY and SVGAGI. Unmatched junction bases numbered 9, after V lost 6 bases and J lost 3 bases. This CDR3 spans 15 amino acids. CDR3 sequence: CASSVTGGQLYEQYF. CDR3 DNA: TGTGCCAGCAGCGTGACAGGGGGTCAACTCTACGAGCAGTACTTC.

The J gene is TRBJ1-2, the V gene TRBV19; 11 positions agree with TRBD1. V gave up 7 bases and J gave up 9 bases; unmatched junction bases: 16. The germline V gene encodes CDR1 LNHDA and CDR2 SQIVND (reference sequence). The CDR3 sequence is 16 residues long. The CDR3 DNA follows: TGTGCCAGTACCCAGGGACAGGGGGTACACTCAAGGAGCTACACCTTC. Protein product: CASTQGQGVHSRSYTF.

The chain is built from TRBV5-6 and TRBJ2-3; 7 nucleotides agree with TRBD1. Unmatched junction bases numbered 17, after V lost 4 bases and J lost 6 bases. This CDR3 comprises 17 residues. Looked up from germline, CDR1 is SGHDT and CDR2 is YYEEEE. CDR3 region: CASSRLDRAIPLDTQYF. In DNA form, the CDR3 reads TGTGCCAGCAGCCGCCTAGACAGGGCGATACCATTGGATACGCAGTATTTT.

This clone appeared once. The rearrangement links TRBV2 to TRBJ1-1, with D maybe TRBD1 (5 bases). V shed 8 bases and J shed 1 base, with 17 bases lying between them. The germline gives CDR1 SNHLY, CDR2 FYNNEI. The CDR3 contains 15 residues. The CDR3, as DNA: TGTGCCAGCCGAGACCTTCGGCAGGGGAACACTGAAGCTTTCTTT. It is translated as CASRDLRQGNTEAFF.

This clone was observed a handful of times. The rearrangement links TRBV25-1 to TRBJ1-6; D possibly corresponds to TRBD1 (6 bases). CDR1 MGHDK and CDR2 SYGVNS come from the germline V gene. The ends were cut back, 7 bases at V and 6 bases at J, with 13 bases in the middle. The CDR3 consists of 14 residues. CDR3 nucleotides: TGTGCCAGCATTTCGGACAGCCCTAATTCACCCCTCCACTTT. This encodes CASISDSPNSPLHF.

The chain couples TRBV4-3 to TRBJ1-4; D is unresolved. Trimming pared 1 base from V and 0 bases from J, leaving 12 bases between. Germline lookup yields CDR1 LGHNA and CDR2 YSLEER. The CDR3 is 17 residues long. The DNA for the CDR3 is TGCGCCAGCAGCCAAGGACGGGGAACTTCAACTAATGAAAAACTGTTTTTT. This gives the protein CASSQGRGTSTNEKLFF.

This chain uses TRBV6-5 with TRBJ2-5; tentatively, D is TRBD2 (6 bases). The length of the CDR3 is 14 residues. The germline V and J ends were trimmed by 8 bases and 5 bases, with 18 bases remaining between them. Germline V CDR1 and CDR2: MNHEY, SVGAGI. The CDR3, as DNA: TGTGCCAGCCGGAGGGGCAACCCCAGTGAGACCCAGTACTTC. Protein: CASRRGNPSETQYF.

This clone was seen a few times. CDR3 coding DNA: TGTGCCAGCAACTCAAACGGGGCCTACGAGCAGTACTTC. This encodes CASNSNGAYEQYF. V is TRBV6-5 and J is TRBJ2-7; D might be TRBD2 (5 bases). V was trimmed by 7 bases and J by 2 bases, leaving 12 bases between them. The CDR3 has 13 residues. CDR1 and CDR2 from the germline V gene are MNHEY and SVGAGI.

The chain is built from TRBV10-3 and TRBJ2-3; the D is unclear. V was cut by 11 bases and J by 2 bases, with 14 bases left in between. The CDR3 has 13 residues. From germline, CDR1 is ENHRY and CDR2 SYGVKD. The CDR3 is CAHQDENTDTQYF. The DNA of the CDR3 is TGTGCCCATCAGGATGAAAACACAGATACGCAGTATTTT.

V and J are TRBV5-1 and TRBJ2-1; D might be TRBD2 (5 bases). The CDR3 sequence is 15 residues long. Germline loops: CDR1 SGHRS, CDR2 YFSETQ. V was shortened by 2 bases and J by 0 bases, with 9 bases between the two germline ends. The CDR3 DNA reads as TGCGCCAGCAGCTTAGGGAGCCCCTCCTACAATGAGCAGTTCTTC. Protein: CASSLGSPSYNEQFF.

The chain employs TRBV28 and TRBJ1-4, with TRBD1 as a possible D gene (6 bases). CDR3 size: 15 residues. Germline V gene lookup returns CDR1 MDHEN and CDR2 SYDVKM. Between the trimmed V and J ends, which lost 5 bases and 1 base, there was a span of 11 bases. CDR3: CASSDPRGTNEKLFF. The DNA of the CDR3 is TGTGCCAGCAGTGACCCCAGGGGAACTAATGAAAAACTGTTTTTT.

Details on this clone: Other nucleotide sequences from this sample produce the same CDR3. V is TRBV6-1 and J is TRBJ2-5; 7 bases fit TRBD1. The CDR3 length is 11 residues. CDR1 is MNHNS, CDR2 SASEGT, per germline. The J segment lost 5 bases and the V segment lost 6 bases, leaving 0 bases of the junction unmatched. The CDR3 reads CASSRGETQYF. CDR3 nucleotides: TGTGCCAGCAGCAGGGGGGAGACCCAGTACTTC.

This clone occurred once. The chain is built from TRBV28 and TRBJ1-2; D call uncertain. With 1 base removed from V and 2 bases from J, the gap between germline ends came to 8 bases. The CDR3 totals 14 residues. Germline-derived CDR1 and CDR2 are MDHEN and SYDVKM. In DNA, the CDR3 is TGTGCCAGCAGTTTATTGTACAGAAACTATGGCTACACCTTC. Protein: CASSLLYRNYGYTF.

V usage is TRBV10-3 and J usage is TRBJ2-7, with unresolved D. Trimming shortened V by 3 bases and J by 7 bases, and 13 bases separated the two germline ends. The V gene's germline CDR1 is ENHRY and CDR2 SYGVKD. The CDR3 runs to 13 residues. The CDR3: CAISDGLGREQYF. The CDR3 DNA is TGTGCCATCAGTGATGGCCTTGGTCGTGAGCAGTACTTC.

V is TRBV6-1 and J is TRBJ1-3; D ambiguous. With 1 base removed from V and 3 bases from J, the gap between germline ends came to 7 bases. The CDR3 covers 14 residues. Germline values: CDR1 MNHNS, CDR2 SASEGT. The CDR3 spells CASSEGRHGNTIYF. CDR3 in DNA: TGTGCCAGCAGTGAAGGCAGACATGGAAACACCATATATTTT.

The chain combines TRBV7-8 with TRBJ1-5, with 10 bases aligning to TRBD1. V lost 5 bases, J lost 5 bases, and 3 bases stayed unmatched. Germline V gives CDR1 SGHVS, CDR2 FQNEAQ. This CDR3 has 14 amino acids. The CDR3 spells CASSPTGGDQPQHF. The CDR3 DNA reads TGTGCCAGCAGCCCGACAGGGGGCGATCAGCCCCAGCATTTT.

The chain uses TRBV7-2 and TRBJ1-4; D ambiguous. Trimming left V 1 base short and J 7 bases short, with 4 bases between. There are 12 residues in the CDR3. From germline, CDR1 is SGHTA and CDR2 FQGNSA. In DNA form, the CDR3 reads TGTGCCAGCAGCTTAGACGGTGAAAAACTGTTTTTT. Amino acid sequence: CASSLDGEKLFF.

V and J are TRBV11-2 and TRBJ2-7; 7 bases are shared with TRBD2. The CDR3 runs to 15 residues. Germline lookup yields CDR1 SGHAT and CDR2 FQNNGV. The junction had 9 bases not matched to a gene; V was cut back by 4 bases and J by 3 bases. The CDR3 is CASSSVVGRDYEQYF. As DNA, the CDR3 is TGTGCCAGCAGCTCCGTCGTAGGGAGGGACTACGAGCAGTACTTC.

The chain couples TRBV5-1 to TRBJ2-2; possibly TRBD1 for D (6 bases). Germline CDR1 SGHRS, CDR2 YFSETQ. CDR3 size: 15 residues. Trimming stripped 4 bases from V and 8 bases from J, with 18 bases between. CDR3: CASSLTEQGSGELFF. The CDR3 bases are TGCGCCAGCAGCCTAACCGAACAGGGATCTGGGGAGCTGTTTTTT.

In DNA, the CDR3 is TGCGCCAGCAGTGAGTCTGGAGGGGTATCGGCCAAAAACATTCAGTACTTC. Amino acids: CASSESGGVSAKNIQYF. This rearrangement joins TRBV10-1 to TRBJ2-4, with D maybe TRBD2 (6 bases). The germline V gene encodes CDR1 WNHNN and CDR2 SYGVQD (reference sequence). V was pared by 0 bases and J by 1 base, with 13 bases between. CDR3 length: 17 residues.

This chain uses TRBV25-1 with TRBJ1-1, with D possibly being TRBD1 (5 bases). The CDR3 has 16 amino acids. Trimming removed 5 bases from V and 5 bases from J, with 21 bases in between. The V gene's germline CDR1 is MGHDK and CDR2 SYGVNS. The CDR3 reads CASSPNPGRGGTEAFF. The CDR3 DNA follows: TGTGCCAGCAGTCCAAACCCTGGCCGGGGGGGGACTGAAGCTTTCTTT.

This clone turned up a few times. The chain carries TRBV2 and TRBJ2-3; TRBD2 matches at 12 bases. Germline lookup yields CDR1 SNHLY and CDR2 FYNNEI. With V trimmed by 6 bases and J by 4 bases, 8 bases remained unmatched. The CDR3 is made up of 16 amino acids. The CDR3 loop is CASSLNLAGGSDTQYF. The CDR3 DNA reads TGTGCCAGCAGCCTAAATCTAGCGGGGGGGTCAGATACGCAGTATTTT.

The rearrangement uses TRBV4-2 and TRBJ2-1, with TRBD2 matching over 15 bases. With V trimmed by 3 bases and J by 4 bases, 7 bases remained unmatched. The CDR3 extends over 18 amino acids. Per the germline V gene, CDR1 is LGHNA and CDR2 is YNFKEQ. This CDR3 is CASSQDGLAGGLYNEQFF. The CDR3 nucleotides are TGTGCCAGCAGCCAGGATGGACTAGCGGGGGGGCTTTACAATGAGCAGTTCTTC.

The chain recombines TRBV5-1 with TRBJ2-1; possible D gene TRBD1, 6 bases. Trimming pared 2 bases from V and 7 bases from J, leaving 16 bases between. Germline V lookup: CDR1 SGHRS, CDR2 YFSETQ. The CDR3 length is 15 residues. CDR3 DNA sequence: TGCGCCAGCAGCTTACGGCAGGGGAGTGGGAATGAGCAGTTCTTC. It yields the protein CASSLRQGSGNEQFF.

The chain joins TRBV28 to TRBJ1-2, with 7 positions matching TRBD1. CDR3 length equals 14 residues. Looked up from germline, CDR1 is MDHEN and CDR2 is SYDVKM. The V and J ends lost 3 bases and 6 bases, in that order; junction bases with no gene match: 7. CDR3: CASSFLKGANGYTF. DNA of the CDR3: TGTGCCAGCAGTTTCTTAAAGGGGGCGAATGGCTACACCTTC.